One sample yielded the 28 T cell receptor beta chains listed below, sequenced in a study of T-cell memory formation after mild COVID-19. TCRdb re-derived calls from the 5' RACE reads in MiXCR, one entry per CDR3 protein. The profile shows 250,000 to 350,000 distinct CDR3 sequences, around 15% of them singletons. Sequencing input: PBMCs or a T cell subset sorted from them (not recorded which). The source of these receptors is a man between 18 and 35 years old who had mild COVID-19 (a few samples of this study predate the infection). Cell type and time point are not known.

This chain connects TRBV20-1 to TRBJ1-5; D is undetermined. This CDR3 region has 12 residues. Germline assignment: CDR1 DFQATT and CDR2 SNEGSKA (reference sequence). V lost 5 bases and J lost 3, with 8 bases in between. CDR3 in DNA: TGCAGTGCTGCAGGTTACAATCAGCCCCAGCATTTT. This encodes CSAAGYNQPQHF.

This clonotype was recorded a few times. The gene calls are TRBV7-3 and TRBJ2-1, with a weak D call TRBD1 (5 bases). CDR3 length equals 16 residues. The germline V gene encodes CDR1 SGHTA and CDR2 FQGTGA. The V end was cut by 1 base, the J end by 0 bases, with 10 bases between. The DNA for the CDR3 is TGTGCCAGCAGCTTAAATCAGGGCATCTCCTACAATGAGCAGTTCTTC. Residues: CASSLNQGISYNEQFF.

The CDR3 nucleotides are TGCAGTGGAGTGGATATAAGGGGAGGGCGGGAGCAGTTCTTC. Its protein is CSGVDIRGGREQFF. This sequence joins TRBV20-1 and TRBJ2-1; TRBD2 matches at 7 bases. The CDR3 contains 14 residues. V shed 7 bases and J 10 bases; nucleotides not matched to a gene: 16. CDR1 and CDR2 from the germline V gene are DFQATT and SNEGSKA (reference sequence).

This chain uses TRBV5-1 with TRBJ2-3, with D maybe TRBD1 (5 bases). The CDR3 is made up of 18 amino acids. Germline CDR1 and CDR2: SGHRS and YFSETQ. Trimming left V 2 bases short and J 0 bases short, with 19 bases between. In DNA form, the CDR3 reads TGCGCCAGCAGCTTTCGACCCCCAGGGTATTCTAGCACAGATACGCAGTATTTT. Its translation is CASSFRPPGYSSTDTQYF.

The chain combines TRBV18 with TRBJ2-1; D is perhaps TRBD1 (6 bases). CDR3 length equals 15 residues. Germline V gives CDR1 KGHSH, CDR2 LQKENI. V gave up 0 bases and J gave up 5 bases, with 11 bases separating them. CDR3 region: CASSPPGQLHNEQFF. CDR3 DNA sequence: TGTGCCAGCTCACCACCCGGACAGCTCCACAATGAGCAGTTCTTC.

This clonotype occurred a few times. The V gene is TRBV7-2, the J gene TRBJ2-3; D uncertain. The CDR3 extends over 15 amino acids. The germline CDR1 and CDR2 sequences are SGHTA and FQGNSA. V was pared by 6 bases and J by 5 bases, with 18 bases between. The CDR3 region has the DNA TGTGCCAGCAGGTCCTCTCCCGCAAATGGAGATACGCAGTATTTT. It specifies CASRSSPANGDTQYF.

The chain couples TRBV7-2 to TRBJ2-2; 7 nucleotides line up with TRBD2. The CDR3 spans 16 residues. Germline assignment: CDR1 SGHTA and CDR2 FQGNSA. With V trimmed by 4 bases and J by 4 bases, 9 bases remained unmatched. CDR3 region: CASSSGGRGGTGELFF. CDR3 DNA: TGTGCCAGCAGCTCTGGTGGCCGCGGGGGCACCGGGGAGCTGTTTTTT.

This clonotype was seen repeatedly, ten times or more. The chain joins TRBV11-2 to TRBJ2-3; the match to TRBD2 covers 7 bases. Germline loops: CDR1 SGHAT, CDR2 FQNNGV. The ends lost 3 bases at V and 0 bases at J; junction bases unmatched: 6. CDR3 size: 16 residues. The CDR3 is CASSFSGGISTDTQYF. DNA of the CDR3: TGTGCCAGCAGCTTTTCCGGGGGGATTAGCACAGATACGCAGTATTTT.

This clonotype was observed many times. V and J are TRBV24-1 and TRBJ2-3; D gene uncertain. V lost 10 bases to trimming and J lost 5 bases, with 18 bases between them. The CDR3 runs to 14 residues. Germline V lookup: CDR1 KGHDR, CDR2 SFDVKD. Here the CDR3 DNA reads TGTGCCACTGCTTCTGGTACAGTGGTAGATACGCAGTATTTT. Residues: CATASGTVVDTQYF.

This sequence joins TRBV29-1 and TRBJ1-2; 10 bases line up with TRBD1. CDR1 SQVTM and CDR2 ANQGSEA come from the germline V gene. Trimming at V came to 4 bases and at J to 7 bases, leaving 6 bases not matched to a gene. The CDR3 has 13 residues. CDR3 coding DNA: TGCAGCGTTGTAGGGACAGGGGTCTCTGGCTACACCTTC. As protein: CSVVGTGVSGYTF.

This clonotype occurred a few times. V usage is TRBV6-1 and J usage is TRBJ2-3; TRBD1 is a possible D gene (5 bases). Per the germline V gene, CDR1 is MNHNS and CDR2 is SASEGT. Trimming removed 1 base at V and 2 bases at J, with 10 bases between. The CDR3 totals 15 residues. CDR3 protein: CASSEGTGHTDTQYF. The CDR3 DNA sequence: TGTGCCAGCAGTGAAGGGACCGGACACACAGATACGCAGTATTTT.

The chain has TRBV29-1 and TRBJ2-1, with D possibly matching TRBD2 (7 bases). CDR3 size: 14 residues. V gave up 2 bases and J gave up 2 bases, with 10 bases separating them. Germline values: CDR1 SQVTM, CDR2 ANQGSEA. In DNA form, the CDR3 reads TGCAGCGTTGAACGGGGGGCCACCTACAATGAGCAGTTCTTC. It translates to CSVERGATYNEQFF.

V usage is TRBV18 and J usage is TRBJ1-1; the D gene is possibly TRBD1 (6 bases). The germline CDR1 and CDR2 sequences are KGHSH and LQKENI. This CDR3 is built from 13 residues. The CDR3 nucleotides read TGTGTCACCAGGGGCTCGATGAACACTGAAGCTTTCTTT. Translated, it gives CVTRGSMNTEAFF.

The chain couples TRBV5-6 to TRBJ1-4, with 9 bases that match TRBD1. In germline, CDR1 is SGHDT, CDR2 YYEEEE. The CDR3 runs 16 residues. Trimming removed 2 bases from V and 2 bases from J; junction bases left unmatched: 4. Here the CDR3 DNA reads TGTGCCAGCAGCTTACAGGGGGCAGATACTAATGAAAAACTGTTTTTT. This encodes CASSLQGADTNEKLFF.

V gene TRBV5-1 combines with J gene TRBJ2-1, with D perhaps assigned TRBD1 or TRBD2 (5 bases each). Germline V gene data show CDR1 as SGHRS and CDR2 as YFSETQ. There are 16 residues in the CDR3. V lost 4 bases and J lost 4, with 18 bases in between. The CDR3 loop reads CASSLEGTRQYNEQFF. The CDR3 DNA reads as TGCGCCAGCAGCCTAGAAGGGACCCGACAATACAATGAGCAGTTCTTC.

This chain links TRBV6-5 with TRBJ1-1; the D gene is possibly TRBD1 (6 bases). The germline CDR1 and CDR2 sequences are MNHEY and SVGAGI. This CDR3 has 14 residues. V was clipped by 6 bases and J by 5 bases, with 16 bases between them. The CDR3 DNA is TGTGCCAGCAGGCGCCGGCAGGGGCGGACTGAAGCTTTCTTT. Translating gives CASRRRQGRTEAFF.

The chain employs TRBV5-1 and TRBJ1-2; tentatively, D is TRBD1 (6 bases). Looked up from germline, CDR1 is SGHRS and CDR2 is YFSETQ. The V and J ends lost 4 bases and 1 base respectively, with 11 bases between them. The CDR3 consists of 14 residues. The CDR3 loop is CASSMDSDNYGYTF. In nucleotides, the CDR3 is TGCGCCAGCAGCATGGACAGCGATAACTATGGCTACACCTTC. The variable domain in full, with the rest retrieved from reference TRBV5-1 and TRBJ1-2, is KAGVTQTPRYLIKTRGQQVTLSCSPISGHRSVSWYQQTPGQGLQFLFEYFSETQRNKGNFPGRFSGRQFSNSRSEMNVSTLELGDSALYLCASSMDSDNYGYTFGSGTRLTVV.

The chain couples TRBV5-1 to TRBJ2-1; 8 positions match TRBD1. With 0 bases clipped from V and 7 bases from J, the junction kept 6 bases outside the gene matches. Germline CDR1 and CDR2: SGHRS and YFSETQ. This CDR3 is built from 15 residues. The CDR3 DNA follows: TGCGCCAGCAGCTTGGGGACAGGGACCGTAAATGAGCAGTTCTTC. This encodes CASSLGTGTVNEQFF. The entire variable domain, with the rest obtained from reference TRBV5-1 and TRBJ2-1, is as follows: KAGVTQTPRYLIKTRGQQVTLSCSPISGHRSVSWYQQTPGQGLQFLFEYFSETQRNKGNFPGRFSGRQFSNSRSEMNVSTLELGDSALYLCASSLGTGTVNEQFFGPGTRLTVL.

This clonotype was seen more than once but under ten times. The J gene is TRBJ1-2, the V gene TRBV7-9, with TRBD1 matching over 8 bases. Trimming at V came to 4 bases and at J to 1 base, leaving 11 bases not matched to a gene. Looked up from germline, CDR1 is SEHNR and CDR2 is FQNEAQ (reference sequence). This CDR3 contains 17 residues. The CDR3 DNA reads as TGTGCCAGCAGCTCCCTAAGACAGGGGTCCTTTAACTATGGCTACACCTTC. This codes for CASSSLRQGSFNYGYTF.

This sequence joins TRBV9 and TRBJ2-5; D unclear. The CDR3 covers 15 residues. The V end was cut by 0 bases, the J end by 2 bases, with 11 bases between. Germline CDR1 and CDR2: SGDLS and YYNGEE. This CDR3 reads CASSVDRQAQETQYF. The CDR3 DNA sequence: TGTGCCAGCAGCGTAGATCGGCAGGCTCAAGAGACCCAGTACTTC.

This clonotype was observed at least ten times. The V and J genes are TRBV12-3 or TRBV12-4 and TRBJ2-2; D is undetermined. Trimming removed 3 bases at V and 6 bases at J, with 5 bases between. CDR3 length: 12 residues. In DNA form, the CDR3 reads TGTGCCAGCAGTTTCCGGCCCGGGGAGCTGTTTTTT. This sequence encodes CASSFRPGELFF.

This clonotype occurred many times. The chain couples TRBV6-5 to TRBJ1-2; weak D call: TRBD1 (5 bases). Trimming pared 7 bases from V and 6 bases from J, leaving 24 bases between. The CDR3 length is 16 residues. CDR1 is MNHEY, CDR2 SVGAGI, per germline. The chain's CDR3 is CASTPRAGFIGDGYTF. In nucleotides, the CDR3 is TGTGCCAGCACCCCCAGGGCAGGCTTCATTGGCGATGGCTACACCTTC.

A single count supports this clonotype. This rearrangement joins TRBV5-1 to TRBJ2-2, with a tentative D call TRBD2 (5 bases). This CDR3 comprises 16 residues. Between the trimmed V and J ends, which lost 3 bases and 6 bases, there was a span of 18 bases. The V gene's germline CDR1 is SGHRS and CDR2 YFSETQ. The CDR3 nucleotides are TGCGCCAGCAGCTATTACACCAGCGGAAAGTCCGGGGAGCTGTTTTTT. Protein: CASSYYTSGKSGELFF.

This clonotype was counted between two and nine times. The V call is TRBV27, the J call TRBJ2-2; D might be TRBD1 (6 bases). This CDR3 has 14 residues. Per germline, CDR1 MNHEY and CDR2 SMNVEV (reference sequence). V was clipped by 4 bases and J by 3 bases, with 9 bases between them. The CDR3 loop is CASSWGQDTGELFF. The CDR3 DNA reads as TGTGCCAGCAGTTGGGGGCAGGACACCGGGGAGCTGTTTTTT.

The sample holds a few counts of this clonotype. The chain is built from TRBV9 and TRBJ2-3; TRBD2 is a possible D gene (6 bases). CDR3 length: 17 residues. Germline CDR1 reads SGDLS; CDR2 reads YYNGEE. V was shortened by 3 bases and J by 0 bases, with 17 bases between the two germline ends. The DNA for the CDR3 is TGTGCCAGCAGCGCAATCGGGGGTGACGCTAGCACAGATACGCAGTATTTT. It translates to CASSAIGGDASTDTQYF.

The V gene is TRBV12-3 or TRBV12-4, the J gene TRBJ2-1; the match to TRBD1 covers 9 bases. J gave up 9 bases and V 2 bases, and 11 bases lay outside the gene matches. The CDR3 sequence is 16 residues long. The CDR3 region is CASSLNRDRVRREQFF. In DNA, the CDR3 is TGTGCCAGCAGTTTAAACCGGGACAGGGTGCGTCGTGAGCAGTTCTTC.

CDR3 DNA: TGTGCCAGCAGTGTGGGCCCAGAGACCCAGTACTTC. Translating gives CASSVGPETQYF. The rearrangement links TRBV28 to TRBJ2-5; D not resolved. CDR3 length: 12 residues. V lost 5 bases to trimming and J lost 4 bases, with 8 bases between them. From germline, CDR1 is MDHEN and CDR2 SYDVKM.

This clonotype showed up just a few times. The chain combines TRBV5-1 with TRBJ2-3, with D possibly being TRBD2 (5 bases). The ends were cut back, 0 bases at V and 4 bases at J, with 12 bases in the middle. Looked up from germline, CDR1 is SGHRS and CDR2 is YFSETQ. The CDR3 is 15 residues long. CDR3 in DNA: TGCGCCAGCAGCTTGGGGGCGGGCAGCTCAGATACGCAGTATTTT. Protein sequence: CASSLGAGSSDTQYF. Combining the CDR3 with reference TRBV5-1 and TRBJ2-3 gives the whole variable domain KAGVTQTPRYLIKTRGQQVTLSCSPISGHRSVSWYQQTPGQGLQFLFEYFSETQRNKGNFPGRFSGRQFSNSRSEMNVSTLELGDSALYLCASSLGAGSSDTQYFGPGTRLTVL.